This paragraph reports one T cell receptor beta chain. Treatment indicated: randomized to nivolumab then ipilimumab (arm A) or the reverse (arm B). The data were obtained in a study of sequential checkpoint blockade in melanoma. Study information: Randomization was 1:1 between first-line nivolumab→ipilimumab and ipilimumab→nivolumab. Maintenance nivolumab came after either treatment sequence.

V lost 0 bases, J lost 4 bases, and 8 bases stayed unmatched. The CDR3 is 16 residues long. Germline lookup yields CDR1 SQVTM and CDR2 ANQGSEA. The repertoire was sequenced with immunoSEQ multiplex PCR; TCRdb's copy has only in-frame clones and lacks some. The sample lists over a thousand clones; 21% were seen once. The origin of this receptor is a human donor with melanoma. The chain joins TRBV29-1 to TRBJ1-1; 10 positions match TRBD1. This specimen consisted of tumor tissue (inferred from file names), obtained from a patient given nivolumab and ipilimumab in sequence. CDR3 bases: TGCAGCGTTGAAGATCGGGGACAGGGGTCTTTCACTGAAGCTTTCTTT. Protein sequence: CSVEDRGQGSFTEAFF.